The 27 T cell receptor beta chains below were found in one sample sequenced in a study of cytomegalovirus exposure and HLA in healthy donors. Primers: 60 Vbeta forward and 13 Jbeta reverse. Sequenced by immunoSEQ multiplex PCR; TCRdb stores in-frame clones only, minus some. The sample gives about 160,000 clones, around 88% of which show up once; over 1.5% is in the top ten. Material: PBMCs. These TCRs come from a woman aged 18-29 years in good health and CMV-seronegative.

The chain employs TRBV28 and TRBJ2-5, with a tentative D call TRBD2 (6 bases). There are 14 residues in the CDR3. The germline V and J ends were trimmed by 7 bases and 1 base, with 13 bases remaining between them. Germline loops: CDR1 MDHEN, CDR2 SYDVKM. This chain's CDR3 is CASKERGTQETQYF. As DNA, the CDR3 is TGTGCCAGCAAGGAACGGGGGACCCAAGAGACCCAGTACTTC.

The chain recombines TRBV6-1 with TRBJ1-4, with 7 bases that match TRBD1. Germline CDR1 is MNHNS and CDR2 is SASEGT. Trimming at V came to 8 bases and at J to 4 bases, leaving 1 base not matched to a gene. The CDR3 loop spans 12 amino acids. CDR3 in DNA: TGTGCCAGCGGACAGGATAATGAAAAACTGTTTTTT. Its translation: CASGQDNEKLFF.

The V and J genes are TRBV5-1 and TRBJ1-1; D is uncertain. Germline CDR1 SGHRS, CDR2 YFSETQ. CDR3 length: 15 amino acids. The germline V and J ends were trimmed by 0 bases and 0 bases, with 9 bases remaining between them. The CDR3 coding sequence is TGCGCCAGCAGCTTGGGGCGGGTTGTGAACACTGAAGCTTTCTTT. It is translated as CASSLGRVVNTEAFF.

The sample holds one count of this clone. The chain links TRBV11-2 to TRBJ1-2; TRBD1 aligns across 7 bases. V shed 3 bases and J 3 bases; nucleotides not matched to a gene: 4. This CDR3 is 14 amino acids long. The germline gives CDR1 SGHAT, CDR2 FQNNGV. CDR3 sequence reads: CASSFTGVDYGYTF. The CDR3 nucleotides are TGTGCCAGCAGCTTTACAGGGGTCGACTATGGCTACACCTTC.

This chain uses TRBV28 with TRBJ1-3; 7 nucleotides match TRBD1. V was pared by 5 bases and J by 6 bases, with 16 bases of the junction left unmatched. Germline CDR1 and CDR2: MDHEN and SYDVKM. The CDR3 extends over 17 amino acids. This CDR3 reads CASSMFPGTDLLNTIYF. As DNA, the CDR3 is TGTGCCAGCAGTATGTTCCCCGGGACAGACCTTTTAAACACCATATATTTT.

This chain joins TRBV30 and TRBJ2-7; D gene ambiguous. CDR1 and CDR2 (germline): GTSNPN, SVGIG (reference sequence). The CDR3 runs to 11 residues. V was trimmed by 5 bases and J by 2 bases, leaving 7 bases between them. The CDR3 DNA reads as TGTGCCTGGTTGGTAGCCTACGAGCAGTACTTC. As protein: CAWLVAYEQYF.

The chain couples TRBV30 to TRBJ1-2, with D maybe TRBD1 (5 bases). Trimming removed 3 bases from V and 1 base from J, with 12 bases in between. The CDR3 is 14 residues long. Germline V gene data show CDR1 as GTSNPN and CDR2 as SVGIG (reference sequence). This chain's CDR3 is CAWRMAGFNYGYTF. Written as DNA, the CDR3 is TGTGCCTGGAGAATGGCAGGGTTTAACTATGGCTACACCTTC.

A few counts support this clone. V is TRBV5-5 and J is TRBJ1-1, with D hard to call. The CDR3 has 13 amino acids. The V and J ends lost 0 bases and 5 bases respectively, with 8 bases between them. From germline, CDR1 is SGHKS and CDR2 YYEKEE (reference sequence). DNA for the CDR3: TGTGCCAGCAGCTTGGTCCCCTCTACTGAAGCTTTCTTT. It codes for CASSLVPSTEAFF.

This chain uses TRBV6-1 with TRBJ2-1; unclear D gene. Germline V gene sequence: CDR1 MNHNS, CDR2 SASEGT. CDR3 length: 12 amino acids. The CDR3 coding sequence is TGTTACTGGCGGAGCGCCTACAATGAGCAGTTCTTC. Translated: CYWRSAYNEQFF.

This clone occurred a few times. A much larger clone is a single base away; this may be a read error. V gene TRBV5-6 combines with J gene TRBJ1-3, with D unclear. Germline V gene data show CDR1 as SGHDT and CDR2 as YYEEEE. The V end lost 0 bases, the J end lost 4 bases, and 5 bases lay between the germline ends. The CDR3 totals 13 residues. The CDR3 DNA is TGTGCCAGCAGCTTGGCCCCGGGAAACACCATATATTTT. Its translation: CASSLAPGNTIYF.

CDR3 DNA: TGTGCCAGCAGCTCCCTAGACAGGGGATGGTACGAGCAGTACTTC. Protein: CASSSLDRGWYEQYF. The chain links TRBV7-2 to TRBJ2-7, with 8 bases identical to TRBD1. V dropped 4 bases and J dropped 4; count of bases not matched to a gene: 9. This CDR3 has 15 residues. Looked up from germline, CDR1 is SGHTA and CDR2 is FQGNSA.

The V and J genes are TRBV30 and TRBJ2-1; a possible D gene is TRBD2 (6 bases). V shed 8 bases and J shed 3 bases, with 11 bases lying between them. Germline lookup yields CDR1 GTSNPN and CDR2 SVGIG (reference sequence). CDR3 length: 12 amino acids. CDR3 sequence (DNA): TGTGCCGCGGGACGCAGCTACAATGAGCAGTTCTTC. Amino acids: CAAGRSYNEQFF.

This sequence joins TRBV2 and TRBJ1-2; no firm D call. This CDR3 has 13 residues. Deletions cut 3 bases from V and 6 bases from J, with 11 bases between. Germline CDR1 is SNHLY and CDR2 is FYNNEI. CDR3 sequence (DNA): TGTGCCAGCAGTGAGTCCGGGGTTAATGGCTACACCTTC. Translating it yields CASSESGVNGYTF.

Concerning this clone itself: Distinct nucleotide sequences in the sample also encode this CDR3. V and J are TRBV5-1 and TRBJ2-3; D uncertain. Germline CDR1 reads SGHRS; CDR2 reads YFSETQ. V was trimmed by 7 bases and J by 4 bases, leaving 13 bases between them. The length of the CDR3 is 13 residues. The CDR3 protein is CASGETRADTQYF. The CDR3 nucleotides are TGCGCCAGCGGAGAGACTCGGGCAGATACGCAGTATTTT.

For the CDR3, the DNA is TGTGCCAGCAGCGTAGGGGCCAGCGGGAGACCCCCCCTCTACAATGAGCAGTTCTTC. It translates to CASSVGASGRPPLYNEQFF. The chain has TRBV9 and TRBJ2-1; TRBD2 matches at 8 bases. The V gene end was trimmed by 0 bases and the J gene end by 3 bases; junction bases not matched to a gene: 14. The CDR3 is 19 amino acids. Germline V lookup: CDR1 SGDLS, CDR2 YYNGEE. The full variable domain, in which reference TRBV9 and TRBJ2-1 provide the parts outside the CDR3, is DSGVTQTPKHLITATGQRVTLRCSPRSGDLSVYWYQQSLDQGLQFLIQYYNGEERAKGNILERFSAQQFPDLHSELNLSSLELGDSALYFCASSVGASGRPPLYNEQFFGPGTRLTVL.

The chain employs TRBV30 and TRBJ2-2, with 11 bases aligning to TRBD1. Per germline, CDR1 GTSNPN and CDR2 SVGIG (reference sequence). V lost 2 bases, J lost 6 bases, and 2 bases stayed unmatched. The CDR3 covers 14 residues. Here the CDR3 reads CAWSRTGGSGELFF. In DNA form, the CDR3 reads TGTGCCTGGAGTAGGACAGGGGGCTCCGGGGAGCTGTTTTTT.

V gene TRBV6-1 combines with J gene TRBJ2-3; 7 bases match TRBD2. CDR1 MNHNS and CDR2 SASEGT come from the germline V gene. The V and J ends lost 2 bases and 6 bases, in that order; junction bases with no gene match: 8. The length of the CDR3 is 15 residues. CDR3: CASSEWGGSGDTQYF. The DNA of the CDR3 is TGTGCCAGCAGTGAATGGGGCGGGAGCGGGGATACGCAGTATTTT.

This clone occurred once. The chain uses TRBV28 and TRBJ2-7; D is possibly TRBD1 (6 bases). The CDR3 consists of 14 residues. Trimming removed 3 bases from V and 1 base from J, with 10 bases in between. Germline V gives CDR1 MDHEN, CDR2 SYDVKM. For the CDR3, the DNA is TGTGCCAGCAGTTTCCCTCAGGGGTCCTACGAGCAGTACTTC. Translating gives CASSFPQGSYEQYF.

The chain has TRBV5-1 and TRBJ2-7; 7 bases are a match to TRBD1. Germline assignment: CDR1 SGHRS and CDR2 YFSETQ. V was pared by 6 bases and J by 9 bases, with 12 bases of the junction left unmatched. The CDR3 covers 13 residues. The CDR3 coding sequence is TGCGCCAGCAAGGAGGACAGGCTTGCGGGGCAGTACTTC. The encoded protein is CASKEDRLAGQYF.

The chain is built from TRBV6-5 and TRBJ1-4, with a possible D match to TRBD1 (5 bases). This CDR3 contains 14 residues. Trimming stripped 0 bases from V and 11 bases from J, with 13 bases between. Germline V gene data show CDR1 as MNHEY and CDR2 as SVGAGI. CDR3 loop: CASSYSIGEEKLFF. CDR3 in DNA: TGTGCCAGCAGTTACTCGATAGGGGAGGAGAAACTGTTTTTT.

This sequence joins TRBV5-6 and TRBJ1-1; 7 bases agree with TRBD1. V lost 3 bases to trimming and J lost 5 bases; unmatched junction nucleotides: 13. Germline CDR1 reads SGHDT; CDR2 reads YYEEEE. This CDR3 contains 16 residues. For the CDR3, the DNA is TGTGCCAGCAGCTCGCAATGGGACAGCGTAGAAACTGAAGCTTTCTTT. This sequence encodes CASSSQWDSVETEAFF.

Remarks on this clone: Other DNA sequences in the same sample also yield this CDR3. V usage is TRBV5-1 and J usage is TRBJ2-7; weak D call: TRBD1 (5 bases). Per germline, CDR1 SGHRS and CDR2 YFSETQ. This CDR3 is built from 14 residues. V lost 0 bases and J 3 bases, leaving 10 bases between the germline ends. The CDR3 DNA sequence: TGCGCCAGCAGCTTGGGTAGGGGAAGCTACGAGCAGTACTTC. It encodes CASSLGRGSYEQYF.

CDR3 nucleotides: TGTGCCACCGACAGATTAGCCTACAATGAGCAGTTCTTC. Translating it yields CATDRLAYNEQFF. The chain employs TRBV28 and TRBJ2-1, with D possibly TRBD1 on 5 matching bases. The CDR3 consists of 13 residues. The V end was cut by 10 bases, the J end by 2 bases, with 12 bases between. The germline gives CDR1 MDHEN, CDR2 SYDVKM.

The V and J genes are TRBV4-1 and TRBJ2-1; 8 nucleotides agree with TRBD2. The V segment lost 5 bases and the J segment 15 bases; nucleotides outside the gene matches: 12. The CDR3 runs to 13 residues. Per germline, CDR1 MGHRA and CDR2 YSYEKL. CDR3: CASSTPGTRYRFF. CDR3 nucleotide sequence: TGCGCCAGCAGCACCCCCGGGACTAGGTACAGGTTCTTC.

This rearrangement joins TRBV10-2 to TRBJ2-5; 7 bases line up with TRBD2. Germline V gene sequence: CDR1 WSHSY, CDR2 SAAADI. Trimming at V came to 6 bases and at J to 4 bases, leaving 8 bases not matched to a gene. This CDR3 comprises 14 residues. CDR3 nucleotides: TGCGCCAGCAGGGGGTGGGGAGGGCGAGAGACCCAGTACTTC. Translating it yields CASRGWGGRETQYF.

The genes are TRBV7-2 and TRBJ1-5, with TRBD1 identical over 7 bases. V trimming: 4 bases; J trimming: 7 bases; junction bases outside the gene matches: 7. Germline V gives CDR1 SGHTA, CDR2 FQGNSA. CDR3 length: 14 residues. CDR3 DNA sequence: TGTGCCAGCAGCTCTCAGGGGGTTGAGCAGCCCCAGCATTTT. This translates into CASSSQGVEQPQHF.

The chain carries TRBV5-1 and TRBJ2-5; 11 bases are shared with TRBD1. The CDR3 spans 15 residues. CDR1 is SGHRS, CDR2 YFSETQ, per germline. V trimming: 3 bases; J trimming: 1 base; junction bases outside the gene matches: 2. As DNA, the CDR3 is TGCGCCAGCAGCTGGACAGGGGGCTTCCAAGAGACCCAGTACTTC. This translates into CASSWTGGFQETQYF.